The text below deals with one T cell receptor (beta chain). The record originates from a study of blood T cell repertoires in COVID-19. The CDR3 is 16 amino acids. The V gene's germline CDR1 is SGHNT and CDR2 YYREEE (reference sequence). The V gene end was trimmed by 0 bases and the J gene end by 3 bases; junction bases not matched to a gene: 4. The protocol was immunoSEQ multiplex PCR, while the TCRdb copy is restricted to in-frame clones and leaves out a portion. The data show over 400,000 clones, with 80% to 90% seen just once and around 8% held by the top ten. The chain joins TRBV5-4 to TRBJ2-5, with 11 bases matching TRBD2. Sequencing input: PBMCs or T cells enriched from blood (not recorded which). This TCR derives from a woman aged 55-70 years who had recovered from COVID-19. CDR3 nucleotide sequence: TGTGCCAGCAGCTTGGCGATAGCGGGGGGGGAAGAGACCCAGTACTTC. Its translation is CASSLAIAGGEETQYF.